This T cell receptor (beta chain) stems from a study of T cell responses to AZD1222 COVID-19 vaccine. Study details: Pooling was applied to second doses at about 4 or about 12 weeks. Whole-study findings and limits: Along spike, vaccine-associated CD4 TCRs were found throughout, with dominance at 160-218 and 743-854. The study reported that nearly half of spike-specific TCRs target unmutated variant regions. Donor demographics were predominantly white British with a female majority; clonal diversity may be underestimated.

TCRdb keeps only in-frame clones here, not all; method: immunoSEQ multiplex PCR. This table holds more than 85,000 clones, around nine tenths found once. From germline, CDR1 is SNHLY and CDR2 FYNNEI. V was clipped by 5 bases and J by 7 bases, with 15 bases between them. This CDR3 comprises 15 residues. In this sample, this clone turned up a few times. Its specificity is unknown. This TCR was sampled from an adult in good health. The V and J genes are TRBV2 and TRBJ1-6; maybe TRBD1 (6 bases). Sequenced material: peripheral blood, taken on day 0 of AZD1222 vaccination. The CDR3 coding sequence is TGTGCCAGCAGTCCCCGACAGGTATCCAATTCACCCCTCCACTTT. Protein sequence: CASSPRQVSNSPLHF.